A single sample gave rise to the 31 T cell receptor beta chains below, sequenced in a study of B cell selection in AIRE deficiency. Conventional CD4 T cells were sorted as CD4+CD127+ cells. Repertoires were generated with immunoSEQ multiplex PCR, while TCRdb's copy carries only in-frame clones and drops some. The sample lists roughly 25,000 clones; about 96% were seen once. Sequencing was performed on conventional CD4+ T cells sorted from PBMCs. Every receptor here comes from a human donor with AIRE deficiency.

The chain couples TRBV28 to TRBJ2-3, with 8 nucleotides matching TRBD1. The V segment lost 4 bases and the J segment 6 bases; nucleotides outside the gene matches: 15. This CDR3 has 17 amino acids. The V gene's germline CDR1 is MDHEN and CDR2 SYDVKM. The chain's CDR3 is CASSSTPGQGARDTQYF. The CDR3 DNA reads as TGTGCCAGCAGTTCCACCCCCGGGCAGGGGGCAAGGGATACGCAGTATTTT.

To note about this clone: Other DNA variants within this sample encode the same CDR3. CDR3 loop: CASSPRRGRAYTDTQYF. Written as DNA, the CDR3 is TGCGCCAGCAGCCCCCGTCGGGGCAGGGCCTACACAGATACGCAGTATTTT. The chain links TRBV5-1 to TRBJ2-3; D is tentatively TRBD1 or TRBD2 (5 bases each). The CDR3 contains 17 residues. Germline V gene data show CDR1 as SGHRS and CDR2 as YFSETQ. V lost 4 bases to trimming and J lost 2 bases, with 20 bases between them.

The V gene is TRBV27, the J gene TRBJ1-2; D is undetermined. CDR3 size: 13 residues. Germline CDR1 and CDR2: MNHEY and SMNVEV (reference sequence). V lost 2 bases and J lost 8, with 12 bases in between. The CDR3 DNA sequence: TGTGCCAGCAGTTTAAGCGGAGGCTACGGCTACACCTTC. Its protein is CASSLSGGYGYTF.

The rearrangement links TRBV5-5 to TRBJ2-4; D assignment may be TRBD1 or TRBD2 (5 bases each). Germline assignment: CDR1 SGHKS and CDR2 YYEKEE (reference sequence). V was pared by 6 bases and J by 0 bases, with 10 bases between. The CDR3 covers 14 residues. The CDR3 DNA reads TGTGCCAGCACCCTGGGGGTAGCCAAAAACATTCAGTACTTC. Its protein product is CASTLGVAKNIQYF.

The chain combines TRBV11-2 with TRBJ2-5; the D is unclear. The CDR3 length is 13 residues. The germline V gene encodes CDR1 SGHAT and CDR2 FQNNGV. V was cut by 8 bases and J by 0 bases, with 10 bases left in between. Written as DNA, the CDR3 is TGTGCCAGCTCCGTAGGGTACCAAGAGACCCAGTACTTC. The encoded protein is CASSVGYQETQYF.

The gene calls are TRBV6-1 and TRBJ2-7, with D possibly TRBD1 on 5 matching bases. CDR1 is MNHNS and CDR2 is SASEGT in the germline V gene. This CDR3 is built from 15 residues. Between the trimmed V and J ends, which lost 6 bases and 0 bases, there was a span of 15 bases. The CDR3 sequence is CASSLPTGSSYEQYF. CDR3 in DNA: TGTGCCAGCAGCCTTCCAACAGGTTCCTCCTACGAGCAGTACTTC.

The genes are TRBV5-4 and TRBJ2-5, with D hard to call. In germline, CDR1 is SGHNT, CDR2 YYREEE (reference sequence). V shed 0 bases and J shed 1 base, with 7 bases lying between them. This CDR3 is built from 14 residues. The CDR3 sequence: CASSLVRGQETQYF. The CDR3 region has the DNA TGTGCCAGCAGCTTGGTCCGAGGCCAAGAGACCCAGTACTTC.

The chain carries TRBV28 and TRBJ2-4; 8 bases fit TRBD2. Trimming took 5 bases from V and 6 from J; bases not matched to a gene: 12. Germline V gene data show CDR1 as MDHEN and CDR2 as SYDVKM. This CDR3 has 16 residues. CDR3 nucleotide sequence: TGTGCCAGCAGTACTCATCGGGGGGGGCCGCCAAACATTCAGTACTTC. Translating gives CASSTHRGGPPNIQYF. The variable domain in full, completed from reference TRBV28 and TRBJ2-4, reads DVKVTQSSRYLVKRTGEKVFLECVQDMDHENMFWYRQDPGLGLRLIYFSYDVKMKEKGDIPEGYSVSREKKERFSLILESASTNQTSMYLCASSTHRGGPPNIQYFGAGTRLSVL.

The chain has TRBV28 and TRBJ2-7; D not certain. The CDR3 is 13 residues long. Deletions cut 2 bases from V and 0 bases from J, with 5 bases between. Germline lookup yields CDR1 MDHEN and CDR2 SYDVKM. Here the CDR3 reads CASSLASSYEQYF. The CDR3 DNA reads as TGTGCCAGCAGTTTAGCCAGCTCCTACGAGCAGTACTTC.

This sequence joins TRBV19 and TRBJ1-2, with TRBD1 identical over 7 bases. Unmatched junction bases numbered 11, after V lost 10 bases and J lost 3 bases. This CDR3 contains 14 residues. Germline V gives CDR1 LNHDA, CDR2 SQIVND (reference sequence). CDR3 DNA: TGTGCCACGTGGGGGACAGCTGGATACTATGGCTACACCTTC. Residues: CATWGTAGYYGYTF.

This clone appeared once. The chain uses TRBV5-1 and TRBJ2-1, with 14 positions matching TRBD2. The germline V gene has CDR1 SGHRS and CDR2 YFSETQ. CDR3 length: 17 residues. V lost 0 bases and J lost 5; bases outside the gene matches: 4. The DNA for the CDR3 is TGCGCCAGCAGCTTGGACCCGACTAGCGGGAGGGACAATGAGCAGTTCTTC. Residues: CASSLDPTSGRDNEQFF.

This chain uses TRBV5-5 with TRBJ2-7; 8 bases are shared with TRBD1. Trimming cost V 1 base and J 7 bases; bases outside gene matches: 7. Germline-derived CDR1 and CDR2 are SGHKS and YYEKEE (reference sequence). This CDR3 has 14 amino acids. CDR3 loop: CASSLWQGAGEQYF. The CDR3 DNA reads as TGTGCCAGCAGCTTGTGGCAGGGGGCAGGGGAGCAGTACTTC. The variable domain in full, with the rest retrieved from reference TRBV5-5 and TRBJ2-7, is DAGVTQSPTHLIKTRGQQVTLRCSPISGHKSVSWYQQVLGQGPQFIFQYYEKEERGRGNFPDRFSARQFPNYSSELNVNALLLGDSALYLCASSLWQGAGEQYFGPGTRLTVT.

In nucleotides, the CDR3 is TGTGCCAGCAGCCCTCCCCGGACATTAAACTATGGCTACACCTTC. It specifies CASSPPRTLNYGYTF. This chain connects TRBV28 to TRBJ1-2, with D perhaps TRBD1 (5 bases). Trimming cost V 6 bases and J 2 bases, with 16 bases left between them. The CDR3 consists of 15 residues. The germline CDR1 and CDR2 sequences are MDHEN and SYDVKM.

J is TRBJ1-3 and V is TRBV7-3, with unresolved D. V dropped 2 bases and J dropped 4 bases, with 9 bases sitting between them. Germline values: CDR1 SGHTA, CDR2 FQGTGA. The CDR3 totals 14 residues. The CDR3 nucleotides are TGTGCCAGCAGCTTATCCGGGCCGGGAAACACCATATATTTT. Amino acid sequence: CASSLSGPGNTIYF.

CDR3: CASSQVGGLTDTQYF. CDR3 sequence (DNA): TGTGCCAGCAGCCAAGTAGGGGGGCTGACAGATACGCAGTATTTT. This chain connects TRBV4-2 to TRBJ2-3; possibly TRBD1 or TRBD2 for D (6 bases each). V was pared by 1 base and J by 3 bases, with 11 bases between. This CDR3 comprises 15 residues. Germline CDR1 is LGHNA and CDR2 is YNFKEQ.

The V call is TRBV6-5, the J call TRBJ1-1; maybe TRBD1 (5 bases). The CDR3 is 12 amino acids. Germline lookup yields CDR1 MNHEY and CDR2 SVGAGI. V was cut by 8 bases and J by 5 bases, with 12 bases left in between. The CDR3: CASARGGTEAFF. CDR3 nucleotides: TGTGCCAGCGCCCGCGGGGGGACTGAAGCTTTCTTT.

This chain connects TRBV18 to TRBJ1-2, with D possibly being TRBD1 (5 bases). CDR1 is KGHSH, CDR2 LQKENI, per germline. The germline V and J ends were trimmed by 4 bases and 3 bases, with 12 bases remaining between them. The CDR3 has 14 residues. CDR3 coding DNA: TGTGCCAGCTCACTTGGGGGAGCCGACTATGGCTACACCTTC. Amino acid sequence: CASSLGGADYGYTF.

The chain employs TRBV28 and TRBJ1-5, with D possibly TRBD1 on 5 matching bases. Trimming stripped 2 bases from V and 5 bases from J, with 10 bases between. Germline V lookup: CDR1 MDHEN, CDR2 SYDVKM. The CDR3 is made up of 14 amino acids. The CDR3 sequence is CASSLTSGHQPQHF. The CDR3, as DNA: TGTGCCAGCAGTTTAACGTCGGGGCATCAGCCCCAGCATTTT.

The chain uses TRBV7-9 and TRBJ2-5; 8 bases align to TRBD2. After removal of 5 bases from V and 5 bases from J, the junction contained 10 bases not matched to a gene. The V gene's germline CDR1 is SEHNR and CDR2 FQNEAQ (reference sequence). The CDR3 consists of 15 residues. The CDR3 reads CASSPAGLGTETQYF. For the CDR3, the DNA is TGTGCCAGCAGCCCGGCGGGACTAGGTACGGAGACCCAGTACTTC.

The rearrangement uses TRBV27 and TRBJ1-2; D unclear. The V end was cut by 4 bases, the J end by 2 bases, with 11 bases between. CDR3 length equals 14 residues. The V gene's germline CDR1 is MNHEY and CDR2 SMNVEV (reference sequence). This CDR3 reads CASSYSTGNYGYTF. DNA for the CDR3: TGTGCCAGCAGTTACAGCACTGGGAACTATGGCTACACCTTC.

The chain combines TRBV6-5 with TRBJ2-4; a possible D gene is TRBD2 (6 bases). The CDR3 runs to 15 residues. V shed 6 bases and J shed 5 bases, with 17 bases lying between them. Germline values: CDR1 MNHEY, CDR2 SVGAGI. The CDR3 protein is CASRPGLRTQNIQYF. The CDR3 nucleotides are TGTGCCAGCAGGCCGGGACTCCGGACCCAAAACATTCAGTACTTC.

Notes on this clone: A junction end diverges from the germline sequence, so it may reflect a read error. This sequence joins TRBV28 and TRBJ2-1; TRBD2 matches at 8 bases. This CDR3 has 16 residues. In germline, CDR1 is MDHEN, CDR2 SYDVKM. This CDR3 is CASSSASGSSHNEQFF. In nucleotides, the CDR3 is TGTGCCAGCAGTTCGGCAAGCGGGAGCTCCCACAATGAGCAGTTCTTC.

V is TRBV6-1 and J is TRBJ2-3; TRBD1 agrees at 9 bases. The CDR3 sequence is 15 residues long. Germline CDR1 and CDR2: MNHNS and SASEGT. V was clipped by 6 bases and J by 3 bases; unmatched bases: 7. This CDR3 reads CASSDLDRGTDTQYF. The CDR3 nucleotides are TGTGCCAGCAGCGATTTGGACAGGGGAACAGATACGCAGTATTTT.

DNA of the CDR3: TGTGCCATCAGCGAAGGTGGGACCCAGTACTTC. This translates into CAISEGGTQYF. The chain is built from TRBV10-3 and TRBJ2-5; D remains unclear. V lost 6 bases and J 7 bases, leaving 9 bases between the germline ends. The CDR3 sequence is 11 residues long. Germline CDR1 ENHRY, CDR2 SYGVKD.

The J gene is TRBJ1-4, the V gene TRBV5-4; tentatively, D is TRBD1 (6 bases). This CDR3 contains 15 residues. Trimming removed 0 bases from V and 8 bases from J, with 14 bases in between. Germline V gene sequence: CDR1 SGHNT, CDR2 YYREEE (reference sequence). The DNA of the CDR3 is TGTGCCAGCAGCTTGGGTTTGGGGGGGCAGGAAAAACTGTTTTTT. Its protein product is CASSLGLGGQEKLFF.

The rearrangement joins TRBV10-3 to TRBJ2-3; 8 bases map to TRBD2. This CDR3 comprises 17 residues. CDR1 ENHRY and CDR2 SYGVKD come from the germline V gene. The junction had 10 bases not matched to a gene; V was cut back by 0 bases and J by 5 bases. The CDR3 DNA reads TGTGCCATCAGTGAGTCCAACGGGAGGGCCTGGGGAGATACGCAGTATTTT. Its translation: CAISESNGRAWGDTQYF.

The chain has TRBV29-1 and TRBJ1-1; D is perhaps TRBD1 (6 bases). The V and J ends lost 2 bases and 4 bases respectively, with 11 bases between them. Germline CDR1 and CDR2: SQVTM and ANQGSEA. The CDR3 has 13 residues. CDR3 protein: CSVEPQGSTEAFF. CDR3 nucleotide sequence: TGCAGCGTTGAACCACAGGGTTCCACTGAAGCTTTCTTT.

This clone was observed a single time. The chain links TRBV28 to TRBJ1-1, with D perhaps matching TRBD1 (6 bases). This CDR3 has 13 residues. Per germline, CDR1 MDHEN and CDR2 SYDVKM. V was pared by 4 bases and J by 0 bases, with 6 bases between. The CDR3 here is CASSWDMNTEAFF. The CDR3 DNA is TGTGCCAGCAGTTGGGACATGAACACTGAAGCTTTCTTT.

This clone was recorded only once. The CDR3 protein is CASSDRGRRTSGSGEQFF. The CDR3 region has the DNA TGTGCCAGCAGTGACAGGGGGCGCAGGACTAGCGGGAGCGGAGAGCAGTTCTTC. This rearrangement joins TRBV2 to TRBJ2-1; 13 bases are shared with TRBD2. Germline values: CDR1 SNHLY, CDR2 FYNNEI. The trim removed 3 bases at V and 10 bases at J, leaving 15 bases unmatched. The CDR3 runs to 18 residues.

CDR3 in amino acids: CASSTDRGPNPGANVLTF. The CDR3 nucleotides are TGTGCCAGCAGCACGGACAGGGGGCCCAACCCTGGGGCCAACGTCCTGACTTTC. V is TRBV5-4 and J is TRBJ2-6, with 11 bases identical to TRBD1. Germline-derived CDR1 and CDR2 are SGHNT and YYREEE (reference sequence). The CDR3 is 18 amino acids. Losses at the gene ends were 4 bases for V and 2 bases for J; bases not matched to a gene: 8.

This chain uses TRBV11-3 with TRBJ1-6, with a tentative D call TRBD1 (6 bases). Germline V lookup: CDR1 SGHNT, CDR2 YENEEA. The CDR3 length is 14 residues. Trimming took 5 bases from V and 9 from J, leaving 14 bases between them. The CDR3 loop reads CASSPWGPCSPLHF. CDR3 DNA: TGTGCCAGCAGCCCGTGGGGGCCGTGTTCACCCCTCCACTTT.